This TCR beta chain was captured by sequencing in a study of shared clonotypes between healthy human individuals. This clone has more than one count but fewer than ten. This sample also contains other DNA sequences that code for the same CDR3. The V segment lost 4 bases and the J segment 2 bases; nucleotides outside the gene matches: 2. This CDR3 comprises 14 residues. Germline lookup yields CDR1 SGHRS and CDR2 YFSETQ. Assay used: immunoSEQ multiplex PCR; TCRdb lists only in-frame clones, some missing. In the table there are approximately 700,000 clones, 73% of which are singletons. The TCR originated in a woman in her 30s in good health. The chain uses TRBV5-1 and TRBJ1-3; 8 bases map to TRBD1. Sequenced material: memory CD4+ T cells sorted from blood. Stated subset: CD45RA-negative fraction. CDR3 DNA: TGCGCCAGCAGCCCACAGGGGGCTGGAAACACCATATATTTT. It is translated as CASSPQGAGNTIYF.